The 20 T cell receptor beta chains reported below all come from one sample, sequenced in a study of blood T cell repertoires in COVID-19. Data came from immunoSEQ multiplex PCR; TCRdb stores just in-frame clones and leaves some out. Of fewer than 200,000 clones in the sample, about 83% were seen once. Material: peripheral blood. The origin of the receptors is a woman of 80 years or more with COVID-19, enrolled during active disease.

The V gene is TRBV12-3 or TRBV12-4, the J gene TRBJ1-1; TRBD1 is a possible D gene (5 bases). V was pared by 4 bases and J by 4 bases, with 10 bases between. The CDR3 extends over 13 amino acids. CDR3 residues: CASSSRGGTEAFF. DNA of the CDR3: TGTGCCAGCAGTTCAAGGGGTGGCACTGAAGCTTTCTTT.

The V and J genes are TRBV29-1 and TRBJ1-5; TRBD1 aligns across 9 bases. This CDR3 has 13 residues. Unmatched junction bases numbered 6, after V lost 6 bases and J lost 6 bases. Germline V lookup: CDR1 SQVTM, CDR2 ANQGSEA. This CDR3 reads CSVGWDRVQPQHF. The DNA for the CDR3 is TGCAGCGTGGGGTGGGACAGGGTTCAGCCCCAGCATTTT.

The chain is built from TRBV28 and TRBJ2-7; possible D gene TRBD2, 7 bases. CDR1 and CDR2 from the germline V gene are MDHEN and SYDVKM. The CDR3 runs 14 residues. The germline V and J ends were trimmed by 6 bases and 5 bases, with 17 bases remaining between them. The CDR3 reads CASRLGGEGDEQYF. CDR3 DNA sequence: TGTGCCAGCAGGCTAGGAGGGGAGGGGGACGAGCAGTACTTC.

DNA of the CDR3: TGTGCCAGCAGTTTTAACAGGAATTCACCCCTCCACTTT. It encodes CASSFNRNSPLHF. V and J are TRBV7-3 and TRBJ1-6, with a weak D call TRBD1 (5 bases). Germline V gives CDR1 SGHTA, CDR2 FQGTGA. The CDR3 has 13 residues. Between the trimmed V and J ends, which lost 6 bases and 7 bases, there was a span of 10 bases.

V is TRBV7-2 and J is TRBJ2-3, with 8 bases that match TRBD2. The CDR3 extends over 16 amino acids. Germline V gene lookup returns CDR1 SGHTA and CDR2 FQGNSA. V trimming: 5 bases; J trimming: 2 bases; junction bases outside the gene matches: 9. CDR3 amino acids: CASSPVGLASTDTQYF. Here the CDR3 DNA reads TGTGCCAGCAGCCCGGTCGGACTAGCTTCCACAGATACGCAGTATTTT.

DNA of the CDR3: TGTGCCAGCAGCCGTAATAGGGGCGAGCAGTACTTC. Its protein product is CASSRNRGEQYF. The chain has TRBV11-3 and TRBJ2-7; possible D gene TRBD1, 5 bases. The CDR3 sequence is 12 residues long. Trimming shortened V by 5 bases and J by 6 bases, and 11 bases separated the two germline ends. Germline CDR1 reads SGHNT; CDR2 reads YENEEA.

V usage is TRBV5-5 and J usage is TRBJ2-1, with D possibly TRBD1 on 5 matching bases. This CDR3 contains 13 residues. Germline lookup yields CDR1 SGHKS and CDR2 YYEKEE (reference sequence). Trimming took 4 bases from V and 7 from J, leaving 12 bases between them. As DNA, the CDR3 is TGTGCCAGCAGCCAGGACATTCTAAATGAGCAGTTCTTC. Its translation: CASSQDILNEQFF.

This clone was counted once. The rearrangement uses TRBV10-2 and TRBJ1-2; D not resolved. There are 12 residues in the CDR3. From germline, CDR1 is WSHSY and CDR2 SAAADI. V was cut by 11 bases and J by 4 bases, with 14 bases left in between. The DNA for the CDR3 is TGCGCCTCGGGTGAGAACCTCTATGGCTACACCTTC. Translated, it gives CASGENLYGYTF.

CDR3 protein: CASSLAREGGGYSNQPQHF. In DNA form, the CDR3 reads TGTGCCAGCAGCTTGGCAAGGGAGGGGGGCGGATATAGCAATCAGCCCCAGCATTTT. The chain is built from TRBV5-4 and TRBJ1-5, with D tentatively TRBD1 (6 bases). There are 19 residues in the CDR3. V shed 0 bases and J shed 0 bases, with 19 bases lying between them. Germline V gene lookup returns CDR1 SGHNT and CDR2 YYREEE (reference sequence).

The CDR3 reads CASRGTQAFYGYTF. The CDR3 region has the DNA TGTGCCAGCCGAGGCACACAGGCGTTCTATGGCTACACCTTC. V and J are TRBV6-5 and TRBJ1-2; tentatively, D is TRBD1 (5 bases). Germline V gives CDR1 MNHEY, CDR2 SVGAGI. Trimming removed 8 bases from V and 4 bases from J, with 17 bases in between. The CDR3 runs to 14 residues.

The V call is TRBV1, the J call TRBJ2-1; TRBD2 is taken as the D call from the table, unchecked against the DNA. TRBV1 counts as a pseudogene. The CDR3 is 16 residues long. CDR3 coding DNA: TGCACCAGCAGCCGGGGACTGGGCGGTCTTGGCAATGAGCAGTTCTTC. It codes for CTSSRGLGGLGNEQFF.

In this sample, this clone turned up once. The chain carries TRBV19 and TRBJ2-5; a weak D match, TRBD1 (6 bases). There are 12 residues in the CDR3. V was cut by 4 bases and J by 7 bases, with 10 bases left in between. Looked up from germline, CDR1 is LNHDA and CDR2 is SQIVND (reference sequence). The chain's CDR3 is CASSRTVGTQYF. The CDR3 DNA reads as TGTGCCAGTAGTAGGACAGTAGGGACCCAGTACTTC.

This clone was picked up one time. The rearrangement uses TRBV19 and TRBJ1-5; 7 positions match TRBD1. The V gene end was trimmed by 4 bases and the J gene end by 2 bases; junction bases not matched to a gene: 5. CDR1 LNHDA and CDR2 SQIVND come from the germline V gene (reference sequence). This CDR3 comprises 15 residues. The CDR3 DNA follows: TGTGCCAGTAGTACCGATACAGGGGGCAATCAGCCCCAGCATTTT. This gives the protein CASSTDTGGNQPQHF.

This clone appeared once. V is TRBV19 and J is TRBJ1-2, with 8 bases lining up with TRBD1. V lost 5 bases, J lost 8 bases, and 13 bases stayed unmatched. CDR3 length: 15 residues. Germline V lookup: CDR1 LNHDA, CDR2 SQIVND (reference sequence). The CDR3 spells CASSSWDRRRIGYTF. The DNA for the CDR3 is TGTGCCAGTAGTTCCTGGGACAGGCGAAGGATAGGCTACACCTTC.

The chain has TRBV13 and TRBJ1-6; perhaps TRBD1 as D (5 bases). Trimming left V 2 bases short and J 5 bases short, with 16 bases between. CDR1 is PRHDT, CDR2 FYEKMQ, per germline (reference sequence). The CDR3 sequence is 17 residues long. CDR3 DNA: TGTGCCAGCAGCTTAAGGTCCGGATCCAGGGATAATTCACCCCTCCACTTT. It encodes CASSLRSGSRDNSPLHF.

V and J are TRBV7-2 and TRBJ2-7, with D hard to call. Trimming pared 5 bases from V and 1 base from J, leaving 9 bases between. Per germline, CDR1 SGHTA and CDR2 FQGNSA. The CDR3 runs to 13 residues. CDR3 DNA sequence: TGTGCCAGCAGCCTAACTATTTCCTACGAGCAGTACTTC. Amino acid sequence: CASSLTISYEQYF.

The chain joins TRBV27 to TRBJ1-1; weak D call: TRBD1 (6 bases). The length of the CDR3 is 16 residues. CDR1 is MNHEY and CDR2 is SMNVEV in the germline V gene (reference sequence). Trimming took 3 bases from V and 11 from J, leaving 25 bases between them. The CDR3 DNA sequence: TGTGCCAGCAGTTTGAGTTTCGGCTATGGTACAGGGATTGCTTTCTTT. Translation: CASSLSFGYGTGIAFF.

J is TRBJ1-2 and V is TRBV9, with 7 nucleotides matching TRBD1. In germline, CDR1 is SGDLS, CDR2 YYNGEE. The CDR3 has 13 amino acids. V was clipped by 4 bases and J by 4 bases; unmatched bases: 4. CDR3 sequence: CASSLGQLYGYTF. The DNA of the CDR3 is TGTGCCAGCAGCCTGGGACAGCTCTATGGCTACACCTTC.

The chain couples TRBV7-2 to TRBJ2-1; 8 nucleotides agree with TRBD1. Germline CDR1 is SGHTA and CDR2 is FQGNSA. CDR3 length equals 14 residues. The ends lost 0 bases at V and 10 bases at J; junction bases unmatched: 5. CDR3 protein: CASSLAPDRDEQFF. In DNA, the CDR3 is TGTGCCAGCAGCTTAGCACCGGACAGGGACGAGCAGTTCTTC.

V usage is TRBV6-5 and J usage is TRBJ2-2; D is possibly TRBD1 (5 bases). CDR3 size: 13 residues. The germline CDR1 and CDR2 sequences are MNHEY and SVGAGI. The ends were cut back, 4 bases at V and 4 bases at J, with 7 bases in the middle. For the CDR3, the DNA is TGTGCCAGCAGTTCCCAGGGCACCGGGGAGCTGTTTTTT. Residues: CASSSQGTGELFF.